The table lists the clone carrying this TCR beta chain with many counts. Antigen unknown. This specimen belongs to a study of T cell repertoires in breast cancer. Study-level background: Samples were breast cancer tumors, lymph nodes and blood from patients, and control blood. On average each sample gave around 500,000 sequences, approximately 10 reads per cell. Study-wide results and limits: TCR overlap with tumor was roughly 8.3% in involved nodes and approximately 1.9% in tumor-free nodes.

During the second nested PCR, blocking oligonucleotides suppressed genes that were not paired. TCRdb re-analysed the emulsion pairing reads in MiXCR, keeping a single row per CDR3 protein. The sample lists tens of thousands of distinct CDR3 sequences, roughly 44% seen once, with around three fifths in the top ten. Paired alpha-beta TCRs of CD8+ T cells were analyzed by expanded emulsion RT-PCR. The specimen was CD8+ T cells. The source of this sequence is a pool of human donors with breast cancer or a healthy control (not recorded which).

CDR3: CSATGTGSNYGYTF. The DNA of the CDR3 is TGCAGTGCTACCGGTACGGGCTCTAACTATGGCTACACCTTC. The chain is built from TRBV20-1 and TRBJ1-2; D unresolved. V was trimmed by 4 bases and J by 0 bases, leaving 12 bases between them. Germline V lookup: CDR1 DFQATT, CDR2 SNEGSKA (reference sequence). The CDR3 has 14 amino acids.